This paragraph reports one TCR beta chain. Its antigen remains unidentified. This entry belongs to a study of T cell clonotyping in hematopoietic cell transplantation. General study findings and limits: Recipient TCR diversity dropped after transplant; expanded clonotypes rose from day 30 to 180. Broader posttransplant TCR repertoire diversity was predicted by graft donor and pretransplant recipient Inverse Simpson Index values. Without cell sorting, CD4 versus CD8 contributions remain unresolved.

Time point specified: recipient sample about 28 days before transplant, after cytoreduction. Recipient blood drawn about 28 days pretransplant and days 30, 100, 180 after. The CDR3 spans 14 residues. The V segment lost 6 bases and the J segment 8 bases; nucleotides outside the gene matches: 9. In germline, CDR1 is GTSNPN, CDR2 SVGIG (reference sequence). The method was immunoSEQ multiplex PCR; TCRdb's version includes in-frame clones alone and lacks a portion of them. The data show some 76,000 clones, 90% to 97% seen once. The chain couples TRBV30 to TRBJ2-1; 11 bases fit TRBD2. Sequencing used peripheral blood mononuclear cells, obtained before stem cell transplant. The clonotype was recovered from a woman aged 45-65 years with acute myeloid leukemia. Some clones in this sample may be carry-over from other donors' samples. The CDR3 region is CACSSGGRIDEQFF. Written as DNA, the CDR3 is TGTGCCTGCTCTAGCGGGGGGAGGATCGATGAGCAGTTCTTC.